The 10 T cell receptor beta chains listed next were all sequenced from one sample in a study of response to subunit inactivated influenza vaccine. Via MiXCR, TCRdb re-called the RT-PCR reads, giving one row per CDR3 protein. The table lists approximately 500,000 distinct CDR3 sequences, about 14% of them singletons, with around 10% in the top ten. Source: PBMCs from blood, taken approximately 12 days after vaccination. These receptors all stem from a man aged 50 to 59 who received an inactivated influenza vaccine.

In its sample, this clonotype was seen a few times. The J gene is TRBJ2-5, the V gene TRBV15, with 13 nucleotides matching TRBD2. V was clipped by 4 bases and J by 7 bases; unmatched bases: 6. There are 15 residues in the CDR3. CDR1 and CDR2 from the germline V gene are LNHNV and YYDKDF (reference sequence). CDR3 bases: TGTGCCACCAGCAAGGGACTAGCGGGATCGGGGACCCAGTACTTC. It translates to CATSKGLAGSGTQYF.

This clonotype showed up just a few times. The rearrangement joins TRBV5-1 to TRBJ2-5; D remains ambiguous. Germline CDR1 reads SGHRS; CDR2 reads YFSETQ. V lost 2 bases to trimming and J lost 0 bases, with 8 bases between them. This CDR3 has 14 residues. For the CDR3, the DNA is TGCGCCAGCAGCTTCCGCGTGGACCAAGAGACCCAGTACTTC. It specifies CASSFRVDQETQYF.

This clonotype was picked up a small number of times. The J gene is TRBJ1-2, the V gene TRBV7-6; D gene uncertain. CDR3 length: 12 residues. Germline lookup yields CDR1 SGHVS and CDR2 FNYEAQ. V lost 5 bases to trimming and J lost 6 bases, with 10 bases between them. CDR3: CASSPYSHGYTF. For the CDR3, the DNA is TGTGCCAGCAGCCCATACAGCCATGGCTACACCTTC. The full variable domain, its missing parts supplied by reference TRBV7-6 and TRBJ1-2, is GAGVSQSPRYKVTKRGQDVALRCDPISGHVSLYWYRQALGQGPEFLTYFNYEAQQDKSGLPNDRFSAERPEGSISTLTIQRTEQRDSAMYRCASSPYSHGYTFGSGTRLTVV.

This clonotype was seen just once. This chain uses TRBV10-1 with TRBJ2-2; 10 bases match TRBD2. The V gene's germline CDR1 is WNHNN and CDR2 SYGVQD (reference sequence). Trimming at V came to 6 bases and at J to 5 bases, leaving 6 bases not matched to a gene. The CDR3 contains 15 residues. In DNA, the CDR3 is TGCGCCAGCAGGCTAGCGGGAGTGGGAACCGGGGAGCTGTTTTTT. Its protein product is CASRLAGVGTGELFF.

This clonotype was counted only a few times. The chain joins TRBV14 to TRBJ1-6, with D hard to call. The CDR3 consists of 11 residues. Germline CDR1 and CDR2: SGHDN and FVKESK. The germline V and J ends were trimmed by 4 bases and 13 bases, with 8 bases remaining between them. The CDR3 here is CASSRDVPLHF. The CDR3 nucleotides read TGTGCCAGCAGCCGCGATGTCCCCCTCCACTTT.

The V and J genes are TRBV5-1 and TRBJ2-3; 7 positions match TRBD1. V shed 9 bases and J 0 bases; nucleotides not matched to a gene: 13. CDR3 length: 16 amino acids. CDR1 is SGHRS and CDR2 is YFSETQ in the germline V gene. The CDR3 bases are TGCGCCACCCGCCCTCCGGGACAGTCTAGCACAGATACGCAGTATTTT. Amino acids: CATRPPGQSSTDTQYF.

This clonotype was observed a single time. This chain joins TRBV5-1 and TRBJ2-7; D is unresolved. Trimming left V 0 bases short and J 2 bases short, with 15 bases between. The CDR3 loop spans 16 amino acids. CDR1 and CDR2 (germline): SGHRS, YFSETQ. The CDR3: CASSLAPGTAPYEQYF. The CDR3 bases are TGCGCCAGCAGCTTGGCCCCGGGCACAGCGCCCTACGAGCAGTACTTC.

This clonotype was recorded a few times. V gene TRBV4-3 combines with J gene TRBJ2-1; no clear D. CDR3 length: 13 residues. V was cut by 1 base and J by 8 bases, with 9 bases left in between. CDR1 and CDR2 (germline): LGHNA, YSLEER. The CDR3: CASSQVPLDEQFF. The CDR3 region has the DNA TGCGCCAGCAGCCAAGTCCCCCTGGATGAGCAGTTCTTC.

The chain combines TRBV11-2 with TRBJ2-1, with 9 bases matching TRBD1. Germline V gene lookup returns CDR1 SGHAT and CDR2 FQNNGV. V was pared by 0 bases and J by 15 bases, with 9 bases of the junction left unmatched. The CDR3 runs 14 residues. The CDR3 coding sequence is TGTGCCAGCAGCTTAGAAGGGAGACAGGGGGGGACGTTCTTC. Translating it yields CASSLEGRQGGTFF.

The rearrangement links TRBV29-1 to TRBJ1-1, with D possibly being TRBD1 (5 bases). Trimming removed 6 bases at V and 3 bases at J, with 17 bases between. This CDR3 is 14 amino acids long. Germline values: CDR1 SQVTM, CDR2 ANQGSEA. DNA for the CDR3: TGCAGCGTGGAGAGGCGCGACAGACACACTGAAGCTTTCTTT. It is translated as CSVERRDRHTEAFF.